This T cell receptor beta chain was captured by sequencing in a study of shared clonotypes between healthy human individuals. Study at large: CD4 naive and CD4 memory each took three plates per donor, while CD8 naive took two and CD8 memory one.

About this clone itself: Antigen unknown.

Study findings and constraints: Owing to a small donor count, the genetic and exposure-history diversity represented was limited.

Trimming left V 4 bases short and J 0 bases short, with 10 bases between. Germline lookup yields CDR1 MNHEY and CDR2 SMNVEV (reference sequence). The CDR3 length is 14 residues. Deep-level running was used for the assay. The data were produced by immunoSEQ multiplex PCR, yet TCRdb's version contains in-frame clones alone and is incomplete. Among more than 550,000 clones listed, less than 95% were seen once. Sequenced sample: memory CD8+ T cells from PBMCs. Described subset: CD45RO+ cells pooled with CCR7-negative TemRA cells. The chain carries TRBV27 and TRBJ2-7; D gene unclear. This receptor was obtained from a man aged 18 to 29 in good health. Some clones in this sample may be carry-over from other donors' samples. The CDR3 protein is CASSSSWDSYEQYF. The CDR3 DNA follows: TGTGCCAGCAGTTCTTCCTGGGACTCCTACGAGCAGTACTTC.